This T cell receptor (beta chain) was observed in a study of OX40 agonist ivuxolimab in advanced cancers. The V end was cut by 2 bases, the J end by 1 base, with 18 bases between. Germline values: CDR1 SGHDT, CDR2 YYEEEE. This CDR3 contains 17 residues. The protocol was immunoSEQ multiplex PCR, while the TCRdb copy is restricted to in-frame clones and leaves out a portion. In the table there are some 150,000 clones, about 92% of which are singletons. This clone was seen just once. Source: CD4+ or CD8+ T cells sorted from blood, taken in a trial of the OX40 agonist ivuxolimab. The receptor comes from an adult with an advanced solid tumor such as melanoma, head and neck, liver or kidney cancer. The chain is built from TRBV5-6 and TRBJ1-2; D unresolved. CDR3 protein: CASSLSLAAGSNYGYTF. For the CDR3, the DNA is TGTGCCAGCAGCTTAAGTTTGGCGGCAGGTAGTAACTATGGCTACACCTTC.